Below, 13 T cell receptor beta chains from the same sample are listed, as sequenced in a study of prognosis after radiotherapy for stage I lung cancer (dated by TCRdb to 2020 to 2022). The instrument was an Illumina HiSeq 3000. The TCR beta CDR3 region was amplified from genomic DNA by two rounds of multiplex PCR. The first PCR round used primers specific to each TRBV and TRBJ gene, and the primer sequences were filed in Chinese patent CN105087789A. TCRdb reanalyzed the raw reads on its own, using fastp at Q25 for trimming and MiXCR for clone calling, and kept in-frame beta chains. Entries that share a CDR3 protein sequence are merged under the most common genes and DNA. The sample profile shows under 55,000 distinct CDR3 sequences; about 32% of them were found once. Of the sample, under 9.5% falls within the top ten clones. The material sequenced was PBMCs, taken before or after stereotactic body radiation therapy (not recorded which). These receptors all stem from a donor older than 45 with non-small cell lung cancer.

In the case of this clonotype: This likely traces to a read error, being one base from a far larger clone. CDR3 sequence: CASSYGSGELFF. CDR3 in DNA: TGTGCCAGCAGTTACGGCTCCGGGGAGCTGTTTTTT. This chain uses TRBV6-9 with TRBJ2-2; D not certain. Germline-derived CDR1 and CDR2 are MNHGY and SVAAGI. This CDR3 spans 12 amino acids. V lost 3 bases and J 6 bases, leaving 5 bases between the germline ends.

This clonotype was observed at least ten times. V and J are TRBV28 and TRBJ1-3; D is undetermined. This CDR3 spans 12 amino acids. Germline CDR1 and CDR2: MDHEN and SYDVKM. Trimming removed 2 bases at V and 6 bases at J, with 5 bases between. CDR3 bases: TGTGCCAGCAGTTTAAGGGCAAACACCATATATTTT. It codes for CASSLRANTIYF. Complete variable domain (other parts from reference TRBV28 and TRBJ1-3): DVKVTQSSRYLVKRTGEKVFLECVQDMDHENMFWYRQDPGLGLRLIYFSYDVKMKEKGDIPEGYSVSREKKERFSLILESASTNQTSMYLCASSLRANTIYFGEGSWLTVV.

At least ten counts were recorded for this clonotype. The chain joins TRBV7-2 to TRBJ2-5; maybe TRBD2 (5 bases). Germline V gene data show CDR1 as SGHTA and CDR2 as FQGNSA. The CDR3 is 13 residues long. Trimming took off 0 bases at V and 5 bases at J, with 7 bases between the two ends. The CDR3 DNA sequence: TGTGCCAGCAGCTTAGCGGAGGCGGAGACCCAGTACTTC. This sequence encodes CASSLAEAETQYF.

This rearrangement joins TRBV20-1 to TRBJ1-2; 12 nucleotides match TRBD1. Germline V gene sequence: CDR1 DFQATT, CDR2 SNEGSKA (reference sequence). The CDR3 consists of 16 residues. The V gene end was trimmed by 6 bases and the J gene end by 2 bases; junction bases not matched to a gene: 10. CDR3 DNA: TGCAGTGCCAACTCCGGGACAGGGGGCCTAAACTATGGCTACACCTTC. This translates into CSANSGTGGLNYGYTF.

This clonotype was detected ten times or more. The chain carries TRBV20-1 and TRBJ2-1; TRBD2 agrees at 10 bases. The CDR3 is 17 amino acids. J was trimmed by 0 bases and V by 4 bases; bases with no gene match: 9. Germline CDR1 DFQATT, CDR2 SNEGSKA (reference sequence). The CDR3 sequence is CSAISGRASYSYNEQFF. The DNA for the CDR3 is TGCAGTGCTATCAGCGGGAGGGCCTCTTACTCCTACAATGAGCAGTTCTTC.

This clonotype appeared many times. This rearrangement joins TRBV7-9 to TRBJ2-1; D perhaps matches TRBD2 (5 bases). Germline V gene lookup returns CDR1 SEHNR and CDR2 FQNEAQ (reference sequence). V was pared by 0 bases and J by 9 bases, with 18 bases between. This CDR3 spans 16 amino acids. The CDR3 reads CASSLARALGVGEQFF. The DNA of the CDR3 is TGTGCCAGCAGCTTAGCGCGGGCACTAGGTGTAGGTGAGCAGTTCTTC.

This clonotype was observed many times. The chain has TRBV7-9 and TRBJ2-1; 8 bases agree with TRBD2. Germline CDR1 SEHNR, CDR2 FQNEAQ (reference sequence). V trimming: 5 bases; J trimming: 15 bases; junction bases outside the gene matches: 15. The CDR3 covers 14 residues. Written as DNA, the CDR3 is TGTGCCAGCAGCCCCGGCCCCCGAAGCGGGAGCCCGTTCTTC. Its protein product is CASSPGPRSGSPFF.

Details on this clonotype: As the CDR3 is not closed by the conserved phenylalanine or tryptophan, this likely results from a read error. The rearrangement joins TRBV3-1 to TRBJ2-7; D tentatively reads TRBD1 or TRBD2 (5 bases each). Trimming shortened V by 4 bases and J by 0 bases, and 10 bases separated the two germline ends. There are 14 residues in the CDR3. Germline V gives CDR1 LGHDT, CDR2 YNNKEL (reference sequence). The CDR3: CASSPWGYSYEQYI. CDR3 DNA: TGTGCCAGCAGCCCCTGGGGGTACTCCTACGAGCAGTACATC.

This clonotype came up many times. The rearrangement links TRBV6-2 or TRBV6-3 to TRBJ1-1, with D possibly matching TRBD1 (5 bases). CDR3 size: 18 residues. The V gene lost 2 bases and the J gene lost 2 bases, with 21 bases spanning the gap. CDR1 and CDR2 from the germline V gene are MNHEY and SVGEGT. CDR3 sequence: CASSYAGTAGRTNTEAFF. CDR3 in DNA: TGTGCCAGCAGTTACGCCGGGACCGCGGGAAGGACTAACACTGAAGCTTTCTTT.

To note about this clonotype: A far larger clone is one base from this, pointing to a likely read error. This sequence joins TRBV6-2 or TRBV6-3 and TRBJ1-1, with D unresolved. In germline, CDR1 is MNHEY, CDR2 SVGEGT. The length of the CDR3 is 13 residues. The germline V and J ends were trimmed by 10 bases and 2 bases, with 14 bases remaining between them. For the CDR3, the DNA is TGTGCCACTTCCGTGGGAGTCAACACTGAAGCTTTCTTT. Its protein is CATSVGVNTEAFF.

The rearrangement links TRBV11-3 to TRBJ1-2, with 8 bases that match TRBD1. V shed 7 bases, J shed 7 bases, and the junction held 5 bases outside the gene matches. CDR3 length: 12 amino acids. Germline lookup yields CDR1 SGHNT and CDR2 YENEEA. CDR3 nucleotide sequence: TGTGCCAGCAACGACAGGGGAATTGGCTACACCTTC. Encoded protein: CASNDRGIGYTF.

This clonotype was found many times. This chain uses TRBV7-2 with TRBJ2-3, with TRBD2 matching 10 bases. After removal of 5 bases from V and 4 bases from J, the junction contained 3 bases not matched to a gene. Looked up from germline, CDR1 is SGHTA and CDR2 is FQGNSA. The CDR3 runs to 14 residues. Written as DNA, the CDR3 is TGTGCCAGCAGCCCCGGACTAGCGGCAGATACGCAGTATTTT. Protein: CASSPGLAADTQYF.

This clonotype was observed many times. This sequence joins TRBV12-5 and TRBJ1-1; TRBD1 aligns across 9 bases. The CDR3 has 15 amino acids. The germline V gene encodes CDR1 LGHNT and CDR2 FRNRAP. Losses at the gene ends were 0 bases for V and 1 base for J; bases not matched to a gene: 0. The CDR3 here is CASGLVQGANTEAFF. For the CDR3, the DNA is TGTGCTAGTGGTTTGGTACAGGGGGCGAACACTGAAGCTTTCTTT.